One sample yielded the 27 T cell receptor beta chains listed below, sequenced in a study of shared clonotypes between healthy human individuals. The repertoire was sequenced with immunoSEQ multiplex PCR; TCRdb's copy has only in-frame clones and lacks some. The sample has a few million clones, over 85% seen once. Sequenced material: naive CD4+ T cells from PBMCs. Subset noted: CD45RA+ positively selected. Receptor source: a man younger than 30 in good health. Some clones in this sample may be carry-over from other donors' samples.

The CDR3 reads CASSKGLSQYF. CDR3 nucleotide sequence: TGTGCCAGCAGTAAAGGACTATCGCAGTATTTT. The V call is TRBV6-5, the J call TRBJ2-3, with D perhaps matching TRBD2 (6 bases). Germline V gene data show CDR1 as MNHEY and CDR2 as SVGAGI. V lost 5 bases, J lost 10 bases, and 10 bases lay in between. The CDR3 is 11 amino acids.

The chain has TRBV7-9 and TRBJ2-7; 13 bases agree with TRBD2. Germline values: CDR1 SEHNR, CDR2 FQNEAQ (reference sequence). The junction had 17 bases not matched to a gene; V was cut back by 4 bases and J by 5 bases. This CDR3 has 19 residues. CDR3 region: CASSSTGLAGVPLRHEQYF. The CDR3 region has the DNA TGTGCCAGCAGCTCCACCGGACTAGCGGGGGTACCATTGCGCCACGAGCAGTACTTC.

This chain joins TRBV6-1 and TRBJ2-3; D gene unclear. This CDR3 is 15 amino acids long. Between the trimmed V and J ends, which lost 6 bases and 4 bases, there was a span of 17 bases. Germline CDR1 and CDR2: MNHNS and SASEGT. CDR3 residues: CASRASTSAPDTQYF. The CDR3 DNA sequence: TGTGCCAGCAGAGCATCTACATCGGCTCCAGATACGCAGTATTTT.

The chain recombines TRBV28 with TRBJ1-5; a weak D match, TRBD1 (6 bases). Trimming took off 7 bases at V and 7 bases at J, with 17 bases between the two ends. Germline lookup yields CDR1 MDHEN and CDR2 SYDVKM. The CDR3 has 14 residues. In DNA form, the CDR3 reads TGTGCCAGCATCTCTAGGGGAGGGGGACAGCCCCAGCATTTT. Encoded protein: CASISRGGGQPQHF. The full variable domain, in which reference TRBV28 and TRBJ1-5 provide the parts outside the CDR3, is DVKVTQSSRYLVKRTGEKVFLECVQDMDHENMFWYRQDPGLGLRLIYFSYDVKMKEKGDIPEGYSVSREKKERFSLILESASTNQTSMYLCASISRGGGQPQHFGDGTRLSIL.

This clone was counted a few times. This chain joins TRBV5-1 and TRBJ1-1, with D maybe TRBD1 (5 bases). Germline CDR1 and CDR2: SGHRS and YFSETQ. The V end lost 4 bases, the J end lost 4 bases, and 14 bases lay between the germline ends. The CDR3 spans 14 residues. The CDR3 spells CASSRLGTFTEAFF. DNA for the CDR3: TGCGCCAGCAGCCGCCTGGGGACGTTCACTGAAGCTTTCTTT.

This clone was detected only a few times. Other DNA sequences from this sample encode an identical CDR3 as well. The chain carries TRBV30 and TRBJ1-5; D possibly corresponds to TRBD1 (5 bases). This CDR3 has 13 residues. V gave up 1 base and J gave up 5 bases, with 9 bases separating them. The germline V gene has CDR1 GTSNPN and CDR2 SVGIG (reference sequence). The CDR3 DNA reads TGTGCCTGGAGTGGCCAGGGCGATCAGCCCCAGCATTTT. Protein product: CAWSGQGDQPQHF.

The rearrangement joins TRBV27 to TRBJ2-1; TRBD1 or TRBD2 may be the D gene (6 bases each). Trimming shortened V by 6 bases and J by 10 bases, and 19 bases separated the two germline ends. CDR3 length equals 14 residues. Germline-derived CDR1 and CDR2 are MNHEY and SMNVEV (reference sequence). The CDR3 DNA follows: TGTGCCAGCAGGGGAGGTGGGCAGGGGAGCGAGCAGTTCTTC. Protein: CASRGGGQGSEQFF.

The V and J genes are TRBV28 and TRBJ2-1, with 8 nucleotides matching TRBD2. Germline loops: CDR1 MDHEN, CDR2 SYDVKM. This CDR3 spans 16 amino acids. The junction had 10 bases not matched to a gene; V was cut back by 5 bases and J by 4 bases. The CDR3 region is CASSPQAGVRYNEQFF. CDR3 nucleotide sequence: TGTGCCAGCAGTCCCCAAGCGGGAGTTCGGTACAATGAGCAGTTCTTC.

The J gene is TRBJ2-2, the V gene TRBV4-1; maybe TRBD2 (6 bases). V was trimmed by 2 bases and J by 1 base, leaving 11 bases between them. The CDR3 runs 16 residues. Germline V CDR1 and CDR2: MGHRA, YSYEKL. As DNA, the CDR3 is TGCGCCAGCAGCCAAACGCGGGATAGGAACACCGGGGAGCTGTTTTTT. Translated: CASSQTRDRNTGELFF.

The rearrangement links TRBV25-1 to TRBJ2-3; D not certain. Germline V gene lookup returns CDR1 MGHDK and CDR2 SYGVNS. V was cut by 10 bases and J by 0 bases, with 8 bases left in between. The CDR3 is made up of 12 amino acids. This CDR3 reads CATRPSTDTQYF. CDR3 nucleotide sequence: TGTGCCACCCGACCGAGCACAGATACGCAGTATTTT.

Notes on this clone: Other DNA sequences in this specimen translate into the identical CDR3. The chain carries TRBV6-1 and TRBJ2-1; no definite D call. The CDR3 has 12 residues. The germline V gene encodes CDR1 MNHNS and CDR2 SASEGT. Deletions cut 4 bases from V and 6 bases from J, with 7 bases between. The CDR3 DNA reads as TGTGCCAGCAGTGGCCTAGTCAATGAGCAGTTCTTC. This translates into CASSGLVNEQFF.

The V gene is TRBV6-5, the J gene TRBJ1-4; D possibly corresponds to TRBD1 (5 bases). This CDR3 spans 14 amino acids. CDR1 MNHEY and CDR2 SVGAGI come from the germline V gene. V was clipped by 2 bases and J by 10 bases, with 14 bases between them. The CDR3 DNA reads TGTGCCAGCAGTTACGCCCGGGACGTCGGAAAACTGTTTTTT. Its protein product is CASSYARDVGKLFF.

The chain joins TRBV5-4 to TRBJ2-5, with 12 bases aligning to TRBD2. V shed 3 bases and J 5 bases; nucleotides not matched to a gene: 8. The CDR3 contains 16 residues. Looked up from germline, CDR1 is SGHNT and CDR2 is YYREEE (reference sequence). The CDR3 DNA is TGTGCCAGCAGCTCGACTAGCGGGAGCGGATGGGAGACCCAGTACTTC. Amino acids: CASSSTSGSGWETQYF.

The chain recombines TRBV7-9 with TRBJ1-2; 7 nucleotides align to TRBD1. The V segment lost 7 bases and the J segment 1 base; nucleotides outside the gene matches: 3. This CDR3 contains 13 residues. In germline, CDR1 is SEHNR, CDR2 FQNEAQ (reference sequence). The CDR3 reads CASTQGDNYGYTF. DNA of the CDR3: TGTGCCAGCACTCAGGGGGATAACTATGGCTACACCTTC. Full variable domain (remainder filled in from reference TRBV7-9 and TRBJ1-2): DTGVSQNPRHKITKRGQNVTFRCDPISEHNRLYWYRQTLGQGPEFLTYFQNEAQLEKSRLLSDRFSAERPKGSFSTLEIQRTEQGDSAMYLCASTQGDNYGYTFGSGTRLTVV.

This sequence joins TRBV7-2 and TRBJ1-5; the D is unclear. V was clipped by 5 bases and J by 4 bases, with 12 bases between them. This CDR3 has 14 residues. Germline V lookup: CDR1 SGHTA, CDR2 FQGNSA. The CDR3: CASSPDIKNQPQHF. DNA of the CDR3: TGTGCCAGCAGCCCTGACATCAAGAATCAGCCCCAGCATTTT.

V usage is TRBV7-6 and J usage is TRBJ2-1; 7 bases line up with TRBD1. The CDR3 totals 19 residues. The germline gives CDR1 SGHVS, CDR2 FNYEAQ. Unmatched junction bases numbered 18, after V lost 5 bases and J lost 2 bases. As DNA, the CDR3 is TGTGCCAGCAGCCGCATAGCACGGACAGGCCGAGGGCCCTACAATGAGCAGTTCTTC. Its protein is CASSRIARTGRGPYNEQFF.

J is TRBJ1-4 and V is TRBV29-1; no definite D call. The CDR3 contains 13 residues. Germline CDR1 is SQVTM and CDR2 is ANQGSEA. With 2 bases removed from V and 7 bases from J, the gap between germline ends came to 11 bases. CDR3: CSVERVAGEKLFF. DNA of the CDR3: TGCAGCGTTGAAAGGGTTGCAGGTGAAAAACTGTTTTTT. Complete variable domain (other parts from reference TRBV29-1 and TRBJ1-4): SAVISQKPSRDICQRGTSLTIQCQVDSQVTMMFWYRQQPGQSLTLIATANQGSEATYESGFVIDKFPISRPNLTFSTLTVSNMSPEDSSIYLCSVERVAGEKLFFGSGTQLSVL.

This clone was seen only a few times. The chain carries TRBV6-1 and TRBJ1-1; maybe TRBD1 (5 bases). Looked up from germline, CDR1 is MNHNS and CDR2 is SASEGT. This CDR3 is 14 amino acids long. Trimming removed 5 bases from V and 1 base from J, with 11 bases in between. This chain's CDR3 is CASSSRQGNTEAFF. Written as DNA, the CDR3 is TGTGCCAGCAGTAGTCGTCAGGGGAACACTGAAGCTTTCTTT.

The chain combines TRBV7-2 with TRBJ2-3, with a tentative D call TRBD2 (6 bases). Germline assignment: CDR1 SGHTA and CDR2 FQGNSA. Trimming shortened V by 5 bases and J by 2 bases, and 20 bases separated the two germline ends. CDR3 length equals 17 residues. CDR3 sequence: CASSTEGGSIYTDTQYF. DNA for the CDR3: TGTGCCAGCAGCACGGAGGGCGGCAGCATCTACACAGATACGCAGTATTTT.

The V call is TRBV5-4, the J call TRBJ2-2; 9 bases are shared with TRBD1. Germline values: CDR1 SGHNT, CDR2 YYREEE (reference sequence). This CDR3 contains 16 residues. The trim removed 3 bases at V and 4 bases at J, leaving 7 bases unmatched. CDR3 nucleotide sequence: TGTGCCAGCAGCTCCGGAGACAGGGGGGGCACCGGGGAGCTGTTTTTT. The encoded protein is CASSSGDRGGTGELFF.

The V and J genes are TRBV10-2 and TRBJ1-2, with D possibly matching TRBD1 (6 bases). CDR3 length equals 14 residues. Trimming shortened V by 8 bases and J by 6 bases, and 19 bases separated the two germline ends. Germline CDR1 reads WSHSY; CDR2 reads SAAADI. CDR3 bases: TGCGCCAGCTCGCAATCAACAGGGAGGAATGGCTACACCTTC. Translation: CASSQSTGRNGYTF.

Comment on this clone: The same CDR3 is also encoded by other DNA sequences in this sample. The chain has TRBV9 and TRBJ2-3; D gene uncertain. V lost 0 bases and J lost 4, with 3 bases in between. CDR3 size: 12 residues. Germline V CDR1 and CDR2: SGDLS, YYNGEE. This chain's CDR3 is CASSVAADTQYF. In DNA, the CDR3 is TGTGCCAGCAGCGTAGCTGCAGATACGCAGTATTTT.

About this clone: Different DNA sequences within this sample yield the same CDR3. The CDR3 region is CASRQDSGNTIYF. The CDR3 DNA is TGCGCCAGCAGACAGGACTCTGGAAACACCATATATTTT. V is TRBV5-1 and J is TRBJ1-3; weak D call: TRBD1 (5 bases). In germline, CDR1 is SGHRS, CDR2 YFSETQ. The CDR3 runs to 13 residues. V lost 5 bases to trimming and J lost 0 bases, with 6 bases between them.

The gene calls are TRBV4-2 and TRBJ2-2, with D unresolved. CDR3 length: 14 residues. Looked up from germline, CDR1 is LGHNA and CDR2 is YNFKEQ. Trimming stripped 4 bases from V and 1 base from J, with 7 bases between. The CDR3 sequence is CASSPRLNTGELFF. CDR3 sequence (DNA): TGTGCCAGCAGCCCCCGACTGAACACCGGGGAGCTGTTTTTT.

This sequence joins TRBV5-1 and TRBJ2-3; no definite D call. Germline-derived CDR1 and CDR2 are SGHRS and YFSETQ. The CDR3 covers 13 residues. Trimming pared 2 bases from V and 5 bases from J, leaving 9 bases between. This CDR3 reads CASSFGSGDTQYF. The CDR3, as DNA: TGCGCCAGCAGCTTCGGTTCAGGAGATACGCAGTATTTT. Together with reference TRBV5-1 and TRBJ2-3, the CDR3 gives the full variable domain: KAGVTQTPRYLIKTRGQQVTLSCSPISGHRSVSWYQQTPGQGLQFLFEYFSETQRNKGNFPGRFSGRQFSNSRSEMNVSTLELGDSALYLCASSFGSGDTQYFGPGTRLTVL.

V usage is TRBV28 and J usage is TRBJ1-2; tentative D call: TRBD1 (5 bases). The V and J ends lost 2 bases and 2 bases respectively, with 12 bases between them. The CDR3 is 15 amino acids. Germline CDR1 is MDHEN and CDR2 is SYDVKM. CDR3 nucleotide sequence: TGTGCCAGCAGTTTAGGAGGGGCTGTCAACTATGGCTACACCTTC. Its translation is CASSLGGAVNYGYTF.

The CDR3 DNA follows: TGTGCCAGCAGCCTAACTAGGGGGCGCGTGTACTATGGCTACACCTTC. This translates into CASSLTRGRVYYGYTF. This rearrangement joins TRBV7-2 to TRBJ1-2; 7 nucleotides align to TRBD1. CDR3 length equals 16 residues. The trim removed 5 bases at V and 3 bases at J, leaving 12 bases unmatched. CDR1 and CDR2 (germline): SGHTA, FQGNSA.